These T cell receptor beta chains were read from a single sample in a study of Ad26.COV2.S vaccination and SARS-CoV-2 variants. Profiling relied on immunoSEQ multiplex PCR, and the TCRdb table lists in-frame clones only, not all of them. The sample holds under 250,000 clones; roughly 85% are singletons and the top ten take roughly 3%. The sequencing used peripheral blood, collected in a trial of Ad26.COV2.S vaccine versus placebo. The source of these receptors is a person aged 18-60 years who received the Ad26.COV2.S COVID-19 vaccine or a placebo. Each CDR3 is given with its conserved first and last residue. A D gene is named only where the DNA matches it firmly. Clone size is stated in some rows and not others, as once, few, many or a class when expanded.

>TRBV5-1|NA|NA|TRBJ2-2
CASSLGDTGELFF
TGCGCCAGCAGCTTGGGGGACACCGGGGAGCTGTTTTTT
>TRBV7-9|NA|NA|TRBJ1-1
CASSDDMNTEAFF
TGTGCCAGCAGCGATGACATGAACACTGAAGCTTTCTTT
>TRBV7-3|NA|TRBD1|TRBJ2-1
CASTPGTGGYYNEQFF
TGTGCCAGCACCCCCGGGACAGGGGGTTACTACAATGAGCAGTTCTTC
>TRBV12-3/TRBV12-4|NA|NA|TRBJ2-1
CASSSQAYNEQFF
TGTGCCAGCAGTTCTCAGGCGTACAATGAGCAGTTCTTC
>TRBV7-9|NA|TRBD1|TRBJ1-2
CASSSDRGNYGYTF
TGTGCCAGCAGCTCGGACAGGGGGAACTATGGCTACACCTTC
>TRBV5-4|NA|TRBD2|TRBJ2-1
CASSSLTSGRTYNEQFF
TGTGCCAGCAGCTCCTTGACTAGCGGGAGGACCTACAATGAGCAGTTCTTC
>TRBV14|NA|NA|TRBJ2-3
CASSEAIYTDTQYF
TGTGCCAGCAGCGAAGCAATATACACAGATACGCAGTATTTT
>TRBV28|NA|NA|TRBJ1-2
CATRLGLGYTF
TGTGCCACCAGGCTGGGTTTGGGCTACACCTTC
>TRBV5-4|NA|NA|TRBJ1-6
CASSFDPRDSPLHF
TGTGCCAGCAGCTTTGACCCCAGGGATTCACCCCTCCACTTT
>TRBV12-3/TRBV12-4|NA|NA|TRBJ1-1
CASSRTGNEAFF
TGTGCCAGCAGTCGGACTGGAAATGAAGCTTTCTTT
>TRBV7-2|NA|NA|TRBJ1-2
CASSFSRGPREGYTF
TGTGCCAGCAGCTTTTCCCGGGGGCCCCGGGAGGGCTACACCTTC
>TRBV29-1|NA|NA|TRBJ2-3
CSVVGSGTDTQYF
TGCAGCGTTGTAGGGTCAGGGACAGATACGCAGTATTTT
>TRBV30|NA|TRBD1|TRBJ1-1
CAWSTGTGKTEAFF
TGTGCCTGGAGTACCGGGACAGGGAAAACTGAAGCTTTCTTT
>TRBV13|NA|TRBD1|TRBJ2-7
CASSFRTGVTYEQYF
TGTGCCAGCAGCTTCCGGACAGGGGTGACCTACGAGCAGTACTTC
>TRBV11-3|NA|TRBD2|TRBJ2-7
CASSYLAGGPYEQYF
TGTGCCAGCAGCTACTTAGCGGGGGGGCCATACGAGCAGTACTTC
>TRBV7-8|NA|NA|TRBJ1-1
CASSRETNRNTEAFF
TGTGCCAGCAGCCGCGAAACGAATCGGAACACTGAAGCTTTCTTT
>TRBV2|NA|NA|TRBJ1-1
CASSGKLGTSWAFF
TGTGCCAGCAGTGGCAAACTCGGGACTTCATGGGCTTTCTTT
>TRBV6-5|NA|TRBD1|TRBJ1-1
CASSYGTGVGTEAFF
TGTGCCAGCAGTTACGGGACAGGGGTGGGCACTGAAGCTTTCTTT
>TRBV13|NA|NA|TRBJ2-3
CASSLGWGGPASTDTQYF
TGTGCCAGCAGCTTGGGCTGGGGCGGACCTGCTAGCACAGATACGCAGTATTTT
>TRBV5-1|NA|TRBD2|TRBJ2-1
CASSLAVSGGANEQFF
TGCGCCAGCAGCTTGGCGGTTAGCGGGGGGGCTAATGAGCAGTTCTTC
>TRBV19|NA|TRBD1|TRBJ1-4
CASSITGRGRGDEKLFF
TGTGCCAGTAGTATAACGGGCAGGGGGCGAGGGGATGAAAAACTGTTTTTT
>TRBV4-2|NA|TRBD2|TRBJ2-3
CASSSKSGRNTDTQYF
TGTGCCAGCAGCTCCAAAAGCGGGAGAAACACAGATACGCAGTATTTT
>TRBV5-1|NA|NA|TRBJ2-7
CASSLGESSYEQYF
TGCGCCAGCAGCTTAGGAGAGAGTTCCTACGAGCAGTACTTC
>TRBV19|NA|NA|TRBJ2-1
CASSPGRREQFF
TGTGCCAGTAGTCCAGGACGGAGGGAGCAGTTCTTC
>TRBV19|NA|TRBD2|TRBJ2-1
CASSGLAGGNNEQFF
TGTGCCAGTTCTGGACTAGCGGGAGGAAACAATGAGCAGTTCTTC
>TRBV4-1|NA|NA|TRBJ1-1
CASSQGREAFF
TGCGCCAGCAGCCAAGGGCGTGAAGCTTTCTTT
>TRBV5-6|NA|NA|TRBJ2-7
CASSLAVGRAYEQYF
TGTGCCAGCAGCTTGGCTGTGGGACGCGCCTACGAGCAGTACTTC
>TRBV7-8|once|TRBD1|TRBJ1-5
CASSLARGRLNQPQHF
TGTGCCAGCAGCTTAGCAAGGGGGCGATTAAATCAGCCCCAGCATTTT
>TRBV24-1|NA|NA|TRBJ2-3
CATSDLTGGTDTQYF
TGTGCCACCAGTGATTTAACAGGAGGCACAGATACGCAGTATTTT
>TRBV6-1|few|NA|TRBJ1-2
CASSEQGPHSF
TGTGCCAGCAGTGAACAAGGGCCCCACTCCTTC
>TRBV11-3|NA|NA|TRBJ2-5
CASSLEIGAGGQETQYF
TGTGCCAGCAGCTTAGAGATCGGGGCTGGTGGCCAAGAGACCCAGTACTTC
>TRBV5-8|NA|TRBD1|TRBJ2-3
CASSPHRGSDTQYF
TGTGCCAGCAGCCCGCACAGGGGATCCGATACGCAGTATTTT
>TRBV7-2|NA|NA|TRBJ2-7
CASSLVRGREQYF
TGTGCCAGCAGCTTGGTCAGGGGACGCGAGCAGTACTTC